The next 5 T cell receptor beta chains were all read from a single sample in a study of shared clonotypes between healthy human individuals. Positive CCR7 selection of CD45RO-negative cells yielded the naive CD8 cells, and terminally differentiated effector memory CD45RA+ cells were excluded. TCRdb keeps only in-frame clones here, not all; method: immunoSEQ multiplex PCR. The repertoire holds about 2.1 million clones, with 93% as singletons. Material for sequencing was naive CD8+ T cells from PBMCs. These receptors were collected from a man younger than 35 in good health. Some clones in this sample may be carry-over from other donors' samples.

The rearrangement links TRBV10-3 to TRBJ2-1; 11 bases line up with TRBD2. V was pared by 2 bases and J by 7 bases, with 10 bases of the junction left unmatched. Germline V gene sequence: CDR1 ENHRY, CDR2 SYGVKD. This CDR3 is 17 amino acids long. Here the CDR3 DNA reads TGTGCCATCAGTGAGCCCCAACTAGCGGGAGTGGGGAATGAGCAGTTCTTC. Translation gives CAISEPQLAGVGNEQFF.

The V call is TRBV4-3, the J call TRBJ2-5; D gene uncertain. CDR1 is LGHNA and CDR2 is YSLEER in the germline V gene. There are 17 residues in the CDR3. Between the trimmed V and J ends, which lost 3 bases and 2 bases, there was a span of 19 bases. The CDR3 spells CASSQAREMAGQETQYF. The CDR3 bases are TGCGCCAGCAGCCAGGCTCGAGAGATGGCAGGACAAGAGACCCAGTACTTC.

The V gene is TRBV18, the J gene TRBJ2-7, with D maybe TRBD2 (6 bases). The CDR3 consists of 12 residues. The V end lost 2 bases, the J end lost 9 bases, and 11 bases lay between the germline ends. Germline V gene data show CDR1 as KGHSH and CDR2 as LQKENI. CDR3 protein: CASSPDNGGQYF. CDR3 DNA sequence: TGTGCCAGCTCACCAGACAACGGGGGGCAGTACTTC.

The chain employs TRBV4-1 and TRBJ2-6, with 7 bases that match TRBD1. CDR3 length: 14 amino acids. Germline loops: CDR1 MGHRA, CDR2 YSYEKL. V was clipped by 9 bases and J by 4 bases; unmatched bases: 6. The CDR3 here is CASSTGYGANVLTF. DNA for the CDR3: TGCGCCAGTTCGACAGGGTACGGGGCCAACGTCCTGACTTTC.

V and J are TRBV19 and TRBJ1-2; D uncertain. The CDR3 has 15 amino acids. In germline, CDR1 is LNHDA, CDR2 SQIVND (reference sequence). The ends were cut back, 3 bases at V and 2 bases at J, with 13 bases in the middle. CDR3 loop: CASSMLGSENYGYTF. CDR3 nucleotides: TGTGCCAGTAGTATGTTGGGATCCGAGAACTATGGCTACACCTTC.